This T cell receptor (beta chain) was identified in a study of blood T cell repertoires in COVID-19. The wider study: Spain, Italy and the United States supplied samples that represented acute and convalescent COVID-19. PBMCs, B-cell-depleted T cells, or T cells were the source of the cDNA or gDNA that made up the material.

Per the authors' pipeline: Amplification of reference gene primers was used by the study to estimate nucleated cell counts. Using immunoSEQ multiplex PCR, the repertoire was profiled, and TCRdb retains in-frame clones only, with some absent. From that table come the V and J calls and clone size; the DNA was used to work out D and trimming. The table has roughly 40,000 clones, around three quarters seen once. Germline V gives CDR1 SNHLY, CDR2 FYNNEI. The CDR3 runs to 14 residues. Trimming cost V 0 bases and J 4 bases, with 7 bases left between them. Sequencing was performed on peripheral blood. The sequence was collected from an older man with acute or convalescent COVID-19. V gene TRBV2 combines with J gene TRBJ1-3, with D possibly TRBD1 on 5 matching bases. The CDR3: CASSEAPGGNTIYF. In DNA, the CDR3 is TGTGCCAGCAGTGAAGCGCCAGGGGGAAACACCATATATTTT.